The entry below gives a single TCR beta chain sequence along with its context. This clone was recorded a few times. The clone's antigen remains unknown. No quality values exist for individual bases; no much larger clone is one base distant. Other DNA sequences in this specimen translate into the identical CDR3. The donors were healthy, HIV-negative adults with no recently reported acute infections or vaccinations. Every donor was a Caucasian adult residing in Nashville, Tennessee, USA. Magnetic negative selection was used to enrich CD4+ T cells, after which naive cells were positively selected on CD45RA and the negative fraction became the memory subset. After blood collection by leukapheresis, PBMCs were isolated using Ficoll-Histopaque density gradient centrifugation and then cryopreserved in the vapor phase of liquid nitrogen. Analytical flow cytometry was used to check the purity and quantity of each magnetically sorted T cell population. From each sorted fraction, genomic DNA was isolated and quantified by UV absorbance on a Nanodrop 2000c.

The entry originates in a study of shared clonotypes between healthy human individuals (dated by TCRdb to between 2020 and 2021). Background on the whole study: A couple of women and three men aged 18 to 49 years were included in the cohort. Per donor, three plates each were used for CD4 naive and CD4 memory, two for CD8 naive, and one for CD8 memory. To estimate repertoire size and how much clonotypes are shared between individuals, the study performed deep sequencing of blood TCR repertoires from about five healthy adults. Libraries were prepared and TCR repertoires were sequenced by different laboratories using diverse techniques, in order to increase sequencing depth and limit assay-specific biases. Between about 0.8 and 8.9 billion PBMCs per donor were obtained by leukapheresis.

TCR CDR3 regions were amplified from genomic DNA by multiplex PCR using the deep immunoSEQ assay. For each cell subset, the extracted genomic DNA was distributed evenly across all wells of several immunoSEQ 96-well plates, and each plate served as one replicate. For sorted subsets, roughly 0.2 ug genomic DNA, equal to tens of thousands of T cell genomes, was loaded into each replicate PCR. Purified libraries were measured with a Qubit 3.0 fluorometer, size-checked on a Bioanalyzer 2100, and measured again with the KAPA Library Quantification kit. A separate single-read 150-cycle Illumina NextSeq 550 flow cell was used to sequence each immunoSEQ 96-well plate. The original methods were these. The immunoSEQ output contained only junctional sequences without quality scores, so filtering could not match that applied to full-length reads. To assign V/J genes and CDR3, sequences were annotated using PyIR, a Python wrapper for IgBLAST v1.9, with IMGT germline references. Reads were filtered out if the reads had weak V/J assignments (E-value above 1e-6), no CDR3, stop codons, out-of-frame junctions, or ambiguous translated residues. V3J clonotypes were defined as sequences sharing an identical inferred V gene, J gene, and CDR3 amino acid sequence. To compute the percentage overlap between repertoires, the number of shared unique clonotypes was divided by the size of the smaller repertoire. RTK rarefaction, the Chao1 estimator, and Recon v2.1 estimates of unobserved clonotypes were used to assess repertoire richness. OLGA was used to compute generation probabilities for all TCRbeta clonotypes that the gDNA method yielded from a few donors. The table was pulled from immuneACCESS by TCRdb, which kept in-frame rearrangements only. Such tables lose some clones; where checked, under half of the loss comes from unresolved V genes, and the rest has no known cause. V and J calls and clone size are as listed in that table; D and trimming were resolved from the DNA. The sample includes about 2.4 million clones, with more than 85% observed a single time. The biggest ten clones account for 0.36% of the sample.

What the study reported, not specific to this receptor: Even with the large sequencing depth, rarefaction of the sorted-subset datasets indicated that sequencing was incomplete. Across a handful of donors, roughly 5.4% of naive CD4, 3% to 4% of naive CD8, 2% to 2.5% of memory CD4, and roughly 0.41% of memory CD8 clonotypes were shared. Pairwise subsampling indicated that sequencing depth was expected to affect the degree of clonotype sharing among donors. Larger estimated clonotype richness was generally found for naive subsets than for memory subsets. Compared with non-shared clonotypes, the clonotypes found in all four sorted-subset donors had higher generation probabilities. Sampling was restricted to blood, and TCR repertoires in tissue are likely to differ from TCR repertoires in blood. The genetic and exposure-history diversity represented was limited by the small number of donors.

CDR3 length: 15 amino acids, cysteine to phenylalanine. The entry retains the CDR3 DNA only, 45 bases that are in frame from base 1. CDR1 SGHRS and CDR2 YFSETQ are derived from the germline V gene. V has 4 bases trimmed and J has 4 bases trimmed; junction bases matching no gene number 7. The TCR comes from a man younger than 35 in good health. Some clones in this sample may be carry-over from other donors' samples. The sequenced sample was naive CD4+ T cells from PBMCs. The cell subset or site label here, explained by the study, means: CD45RA+ positively selected. The sequence links TRBV5-1 to TRBJ1-5; TRBD1 agrees with 8 junctional bases. The DNA sequence is as follows: TGCGCCAGCAGCCTACAGGGGGGCTCTAATCAGCCCCAGCATTTT. Its translation reads: CASSLQGGSNQPQHF.